The clone carrying this T cell receptor beta chain was observed a few times. The length of the CDR3 is 14 residues. With 4 bases clipped from V and 7 bases from J, the junction kept 11 bases outside the gene matches. Germline assignment: CDR1 GTSNPN and CDR2 SVGIG (reference sequence). In the original processing: Reference gene primer amplification gave estimated nucleated cell counts. The data were produced by immunoSEQ multiplex PCR, yet TCRdb's version contains in-frame clones alone and is incomplete. V, J and clone size were drawn from that table, and D and trimming were deduced from the DNA. The sample includes tens of thousands of clones, about four fifths of them seen just once. This sample stems from a study of blood T cell repertoires in COVID-19. Study context: The study drew acute and convalescent COVID-19 samples from the United States, Italy and Spain.

The receptor comes from a human donor in a cohort sampled during active COVID-19. V gene TRBV30 combines with J gene TRBJ2-7; TRBD1 matches at 9 bases. The material sequenced was peripheral blood. Written as DNA, the CDR3 is TGTGCCTGGACCCCTGTACAGGGGGCGCGGGAGCAGTACTTC. Translation gives CAWTPVQGAREQYF.